The 28 T cell receptor beta chains below were found in one sample sequenced in a study of breast tumors, draining lymph nodes, adjacent tissues (dated by TCRdb to 2016 to 2017). Lymph node samples were obtained from the axillary draining lymph nodes of breast cancer patients. The library was made by multiplex PCR. Instrument on record: Illumina HiSeq 2000. TCRdb applied fastp at Q25 and MiXCR to the public reads, then kept only in-frame beta chains. Duplicate CDR3 protein sequences are folded into a single record with the most common DNA and genes. In this sample the table shows approximately 210,000 distinct CDR3 sequences, 32% of which occur a single time. The ten largest clones represent over 1.1% of the sample. The source material was axillary lymph node tissue. Receptors originate from a female donor with breast cancer. Some clones in this sample may be carry-over from other donors' samples.

V and J are TRBV2 and TRBJ1-3; D gene ambiguous. This CDR3 region has 12 residues. Deletions cut 7 bases from V and 10 bases from J, with 14 bases between. Germline V lookup: CDR1 SNHLY, CDR2 FYNNEI. The CDR3 sequence: CASMWWRETIYF. DNA for the CDR3: TGTGCCAGCATGTGGTGGCGGGAGACCATATATTTT.

This clonotype occurred many times. In DNA form, the CDR3 reads TGTGCCAGTATCCGGACGGCGGGGAACACCGGGGAGCTGTTTTTT. Translation: CASIRTAGNTGELFF. This sequence joins TRBV19 and TRBJ2-2, with D perhaps TRBD2 (5 bases). The CDR3 has 15 amino acids. Trimming cost V 7 bases and J 1 base, with 13 bases left between them. From germline, CDR1 is LNHDA and CDR2 SQIVND (reference sequence).

This clonotype showed up many times. J is TRBJ1-5 and V is TRBV30, with D unclear. This CDR3 region has 13 residues. Deletions cut 1 base from V and 4 bases from J, with 8 bases between. CDR1 and CDR2 (germline): GTSNPN, SVGIG (reference sequence). CDR3 sequence (DNA): TGTGCCTGGAGTGGGCAGGAGAATCAGCCCCAGCATTTT. Protein product: CAWSGQENQPQHF.

The table lists this clonotype with a few counts. V usage is TRBV18 and J usage is TRBJ2-1; 11 positions match TRBD2. Germline lookup yields CDR1 KGHSH and CDR2 LQKENI. J lost 2 bases, V lost 8 bases, and 14 bases had no gene match. The length of the CDR3 is 18 residues. The CDR3 DNA reads as TGTGCCAGCCTCATCACAAACCTAGCGGGAGGCGCCTACAATGAGCAGTTCTTC. Its translation: CASLITNLAGGAYNEQFF.

Of note for this clonotype: One end of the junction does not line up with germline, which may come from a read error. The genes are TRBV6-1 and TRBJ2-2; tentatively, D is TRBD2 (5 bases). This CDR3 is built from 15 residues. CDR1 and CDR2 from the germline V gene are MNHNS and SASEGT. CDR3 in amino acids: CASGEGRGGTGELFF. The CDR3 DNA reads as TGTGCCAGCGGTGAAGGTCGCGGAGGTACCGGGGAGCTGTTTTTT.

This clonotype was found many times. A much larger clonotype is one base distant, so this may be a read error. The chain is built from TRBV7-8 and TRBJ2-5, with a tentative D call TRBD2 (6 bases). Per germline, CDR1 SGHVS and CDR2 FQNEAQ. This CDR3 has 15 amino acids. This chain's CDR3 is CASSPSSPRGETQHF. The CDR3 coding sequence is TGTGCCAGCAGCCCAAGTAGCCCACGCGGGGAGACCCAGCACTTC.

The chain combines TRBV20-1 with TRBJ2-3; possibly TRBD2 for D (8 bases). Trimming removed 8 bases from V and 6 bases from J, with 30 bases in between. This CDR3 region has 17 residues. Germline assignment: CDR1 DFQATT and CDR2 SNEGSKA (reference sequence). This CDR3 reads CSSQMEGASGLADTQYF. DNA of the CDR3: TGCAGTTCCCAAATGGAGGGGGCTAGCGGGCTCGCGGATACGCAGTATTTT.

The chain has TRBV9 and TRBJ1-6; no clear D. CDR3 length: 14 amino acids. V lost 3 bases to trimming and J lost 7 bases, with 11 bases between them. Looked up from germline, CDR1 is SGDLS and CDR2 is YYNGEE. The CDR3 loop is CASSGSDANSPLHF. Here the CDR3 DNA reads TGTGCCAGCAGCGGGTCAGACGCAAATTCACCCCTCCACTTT.

The sample holds a few counts of this clonotype. The genes are TRBV9 and TRBJ1-1, with 8 bases matching TRBD1. V lost 3 bases and J lost 2; bases outside the gene matches: 9. Germline CDR1 is SGDLS and CDR2 is YYNGEE. This CDR3 has 16 residues. In DNA form, the CDR3 reads TGTGCCAGCAGCGGAAACGACAGGGGCCTTAACACTGAAGCTTTCTTT. Its protein is CASSGNDRGLNTEAFF.

This clonotype was found many times. This chain uses TRBV9 with TRBJ2-1; the D is unclear. The CDR3 is 12 residues long. The germline CDR1 and CDR2 sequences are SGDLS and YYNGEE. The germline V and J ends were trimmed by 3 bases and 5 bases, with 6 bases remaining between them. In DNA form, the CDR3 reads TGTGCCAGCAGCGGACGAAACAATGAGCAGTTCTTC. This gives the protein CASSGRNNEQFF.

This clonotype has a count of ten or more. This chain links TRBV3-1 with TRBJ2-1; D not certain. Per germline, CDR1 LGHDT and CDR2 YNNKEL (reference sequence). Trimming cost V 1 base and J 5 bases, with 21 bases left between them. The CDR3 totals 18 residues. CDR3 region: CASSQVWSTQYDDNEQFF. CDR3 in DNA: TGTGCCAGCAGCCAAGTCTGGTCCACCCAATACGACGACAATGAGCAGTTCTTC.

V is TRBV18 and J is TRBJ2-2; D is uncertain. V was pared by 3 bases and J by 4 bases, with 12 bases between. The CDR3 sequence is 15 residues long. CDR1 is KGHSH, CDR2 LQKENI, per germline. The chain's CDR3 is CASSPWSLGTGELFF. CDR3 bases: TGTGCCAGCTCACCCTGGAGCCTTGGCACCGGGGAGCTGTTTTTT.

The chain has TRBV6-5 and TRBJ2-1, with TRBD2 matching 10 bases. This CDR3 comprises 16 residues. With 5 bases clipped from V and 6 bases from J, the junction kept 10 bases outside the gene matches. Per germline, CDR1 MNHEY and CDR2 SVGAGI. CDR3 protein: CASSLTRTSGPNEQFF. The DNA of the CDR3 is TGTGCCAGCAGTCTCACCAGGACTAGCGGTCCCAATGAGCAGTTCTTC.

This clonotype has a count of ten or more. A much larger clone lies a single base off, so this may be a read error. V is TRBV5-4 and J is TRBJ2-1, with 9 bases identical to TRBD1. CDR3 length: 15 amino acids. In germline, CDR1 is SGHNT, CDR2 YYREEE (reference sequence). J was trimmed by 4 bases and V by 3 bases; bases with no gene match: 5. For the CDR3, the DNA is TGTGCCAGCAGCTCCGGGACAGGGACATACAATGAGCAGTTCTTC. Residues: CASSSGTGTYNEQFF.

With regard to this clonotype: A much larger clonotype is one base distant, so this may be a read error. The V gene is TRBV6-1, the J gene TRBJ1-2; D ambiguous. Germline lookup yields CDR1 MNHNS and CDR2 SASEGT. This CDR3 has 14 residues. Written as DNA, the CDR3 is TGTGCCAGCAGTCATATTAACAGACACTATGGCTACGCCTTC. This translates into CASSHINRHYGYAF.

Ten or more counts support this clonotype. The genes are TRBV2 and TRBJ2-1, with D perhaps TRBD2 (6 bases). There are 13 residues in the CDR3. V lost 1 base and J lost 9, with 10 bases in between. Germline CDR1 and CDR2: SNHLY and FYNNEI. The CDR3 coding sequence is TGTGCCAGCAGTGAAGTTTTGCGGGGTGAGCAGTTCTTC. This encodes CASSEVLRGEQFF.

The chain is built from TRBV9 and TRBJ2-1; TRBD2 matches at 7 bases. The CDR3 spans 14 residues. After removal of 4 bases from V and 8 bases from J, the junction contained 9 bases not matched to a gene. The V gene's germline CDR1 is SGDLS and CDR2 YYNGEE. The CDR3 loop reads CASSRGGSFDEQFF. The DNA for the CDR3 is TGTGCCAGCAGCAGGGGCGGGAGTTTCGATGAGCAGTTCTTC.

As concerns this clonotype: One base away lies a much larger clone, so this may be a sequencing read error. CDR3 sequence reads: CASSLERVAYNEQFF. The CDR3 DNA reads as TGTGCCAGCAGCTTAGAGCGGGTAGCATACAATGAGCAGTTCTTC. The chain is built from TRBV11-2 and TRBJ2-1; D might be TRBD2 (5 bases). The CDR3 has 15 residues. Germline V gives CDR1 SGHAT, CDR2 FQNNGV. Deletions cut 0 bases from V and 4 bases from J, with 10 bases between.

On this clonotype itself: At one end the junction does not follow the germline gene, possibly because of a read error. This sequence joins TRBV13 and TRBJ1-6, with D unclear. There are 13 residues in the CDR3. The germline V gene encodes CDR1 PRHDT and CDR2 FYEKMQ (reference sequence). The CDR3 is CASSYSTRYEQYF. CDR3 in DNA: TGTGCCAGCAGTTATTCTACTAGATACGAGCAGTACTTT.

This clonotype appeared many times. The junction differs from germline at one of its ends, possibly a read error. This chain joins TRBV15 and TRBJ2-3, with 9 positions matching TRBD2. CDR3 length: 14 residues. Germline V CDR1 and CDR2: LNHNV, YYDKDF (reference sequence). CDR3 loop: CATSIAGVADTRYF. CDR3 coding DNA: TGTGCCACCAGTATAGCGGGAGTGGCAGATACGCGGTATTTT.

This clonotype has at least ten counts. The chain is built from TRBV30 and TRBJ1-3, with a possible D match to TRBD1 (5 bases). The V gene lost 0 bases and the J gene lost 0 bases, with 6 bases spanning the gap. This CDR3 region has 14 residues. The germline CDR1 and CDR2 sequences are GTSNPN and SVGIG (reference sequence). CDR3 DNA: TGTGCCTGGAGTGTAGGGGTCTCTGGAAACACCATATATTTT. Translated, it gives CAWSVGVSGNTIYF.

This clonotype has a count of ten or more. This chain joins TRBV29-1 and TRBJ2-1, with a possible D match to TRBD2 (6 bases). Germline CDR1 SQVTM, CDR2 ANQGSEA. Trimming stripped 1 base from V and 0 bases from J, with 13 bases between. This CDR3 is 16 amino acids long. The CDR3 DNA reads TGCAGCGTTGAAGTTCTGGGGGGTAGCTCCTACAATGAGCAGTTCTTC. Amino acid sequence: CSVEVLGGSSYNEQFF.

This CDR3 reads CATSRDRAGNTIYF. The CDR3 nucleotides are TGTGCCACCAGCAGAGACCGGGCAGGAAACACCATATATTTT. V gene TRBV15 combines with J gene TRBJ1-3; D is unclear. Per the germline V gene, CDR1 is LNHNV and CDR2 is YYDKDF (reference sequence). CDR3 length: 14 amino acids. Trimming took 0 bases from V and 4 from J, leaving 7 bases between them.

The rearrangement links TRBV2 to TRBJ2-7; 10 bases agree with TRBD1. The CDR3 spans 14 residues. CDR1 and CDR2 from the germline V gene are SNHLY and FYNNEI. CDR3 region: CARPRDRGSYEQYF. As DNA, the CDR3 is TGTGCTAGACCCCGGGACAGGGGATCCTACGAGCAGTACTTC.

This clonotype appeared a few times. This may arise from a read error, as a much more abundant clone is one base away. This chain connects TRBV9 to TRBJ2-7; 7 bases map to TRBD2. Germline V gene sequence: CDR1 SGDLS, CDR2 YYNGEE. This CDR3 contains 15 residues. The CDR3 region has the DNA TGTGCCAGCAGCGTGGCGGGAGCGGTGGGATACGAGCCGTACTTC. It is translated as CASSVAGAVGYEPYF.

This clonotype was picked up many times. The chain carries TRBV6-1 and TRBJ1-4, with 9 bases lining up with TRBD1. Germline trimming cut 6 bases from V and 8 bases from J; bases unmatched to any gene: 13. The CDR3 has 16 amino acids. In germline, CDR1 is MNHNS, CDR2 SASEGT. CDR3 in amino acids: CASRIDRGYEGEKLFF. The CDR3 nucleotides are TGTGCCAGCAGGATTGACAGGGGGTATGAAGGGGAAAAACTGTTTTTT.

This clonotype has a count of ten or more. The CDR3 loop is CSVEGTSIGQPQHF. The CDR3 bases are TGCAGCGTTGAAGGGACGTCCATCGGTCAGCCCCAGCATTTT. This chain links TRBV29-1 with TRBJ1-5; D is unclear. The CDR3 totals 14 residues. V dropped 1 base and J dropped 6 bases, with 13 bases sitting between them. Per the germline V gene, CDR1 is SQVTM and CDR2 is ANQGSEA.

This clonotype was observed at least ten times. The chain is built from TRBV4-1 and TRBJ2-1, with 10 bases lining up with TRBD2. The length of the CDR3 is 17 residues. The V and J ends lost 0 bases and 3 bases, in that order; junction bases with no gene match: 5. Germline V CDR1 and CDR2: MGHRA, YSYEKL. CDR3 in DNA: TGCGCCAGCAGCCAAGATCCGCTAGCGGGAGTCTACAATGAGCAGTTCTTC. Its protein product is CASSQDPLAGVYNEQFF.